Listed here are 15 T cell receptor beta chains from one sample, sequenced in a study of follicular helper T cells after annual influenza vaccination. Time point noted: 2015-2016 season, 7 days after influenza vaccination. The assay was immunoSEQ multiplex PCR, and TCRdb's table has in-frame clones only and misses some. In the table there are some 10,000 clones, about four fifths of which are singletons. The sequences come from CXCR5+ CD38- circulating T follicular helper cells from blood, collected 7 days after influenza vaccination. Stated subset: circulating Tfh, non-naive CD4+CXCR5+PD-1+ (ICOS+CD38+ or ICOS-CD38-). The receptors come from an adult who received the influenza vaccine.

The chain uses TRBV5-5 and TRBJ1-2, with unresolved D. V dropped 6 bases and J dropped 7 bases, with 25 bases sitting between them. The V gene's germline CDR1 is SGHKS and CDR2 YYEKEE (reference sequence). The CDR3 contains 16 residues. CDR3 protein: CASNSRAGQKFGGYTF. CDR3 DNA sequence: TGTGCCAGCAACTCGAGGGCAGGTCAAAAATTTGGTGGCTACACCTTC.

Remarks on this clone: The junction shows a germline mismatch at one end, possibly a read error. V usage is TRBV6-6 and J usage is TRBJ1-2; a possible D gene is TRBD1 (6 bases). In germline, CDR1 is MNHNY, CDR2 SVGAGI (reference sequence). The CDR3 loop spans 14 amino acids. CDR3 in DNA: TGTGTCAGCACAAATTCAGGGGCGGACTATGGCTACACCTTC. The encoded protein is CVSTNSGADYGYTF.

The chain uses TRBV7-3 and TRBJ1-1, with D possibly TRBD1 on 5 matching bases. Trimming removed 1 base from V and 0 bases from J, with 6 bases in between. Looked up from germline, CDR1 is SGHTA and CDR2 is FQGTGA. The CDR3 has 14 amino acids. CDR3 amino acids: CASSLMGLNTEAFF. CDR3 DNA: TGTGCCAGCAGCTTAATGGGGCTGAACACTGAAGCTTTCTTT.

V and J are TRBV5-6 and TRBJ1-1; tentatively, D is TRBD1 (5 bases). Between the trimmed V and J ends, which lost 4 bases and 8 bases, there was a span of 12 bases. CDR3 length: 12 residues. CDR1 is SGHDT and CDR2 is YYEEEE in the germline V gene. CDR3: CASSVPTGEAFF. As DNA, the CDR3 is TGTGCCAGCAGCGTGCCAACAGGAGAAGCTTTCTTT.

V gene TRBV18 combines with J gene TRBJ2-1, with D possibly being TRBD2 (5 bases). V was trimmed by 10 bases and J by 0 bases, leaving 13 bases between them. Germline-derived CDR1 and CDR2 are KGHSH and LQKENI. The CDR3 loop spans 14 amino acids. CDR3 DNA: TGTGCCACCTCGGGGTCTTCCTCCTACAATGAGCAGTTCTTC. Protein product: CATSGSSSYNEQFF.

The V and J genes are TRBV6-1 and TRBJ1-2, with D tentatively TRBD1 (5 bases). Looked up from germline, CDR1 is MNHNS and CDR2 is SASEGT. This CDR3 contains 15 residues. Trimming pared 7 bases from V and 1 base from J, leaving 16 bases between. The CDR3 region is CASTTRPTVNYGYTF. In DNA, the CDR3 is TGTGCCAGCACCACACGCCCGACAGTTAACTATGGCTACACCTTC.

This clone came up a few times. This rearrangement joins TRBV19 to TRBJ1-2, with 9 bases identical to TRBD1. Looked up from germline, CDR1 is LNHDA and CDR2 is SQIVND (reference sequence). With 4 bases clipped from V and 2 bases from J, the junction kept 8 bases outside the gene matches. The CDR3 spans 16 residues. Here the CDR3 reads CASSTYPGQGNYGYTF. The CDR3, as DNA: TGTGCCAGTAGTACATACCCCGGACAGGGGAACTATGGCTACACCTTC.

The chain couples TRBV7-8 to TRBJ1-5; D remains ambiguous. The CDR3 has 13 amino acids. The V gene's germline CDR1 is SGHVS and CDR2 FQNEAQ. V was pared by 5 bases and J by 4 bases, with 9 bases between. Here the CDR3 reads CASSDGGNQPQHF. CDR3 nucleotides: TGTGCCAGCAGCGATGGAGGAAATCAGCCCCAGCATTTT. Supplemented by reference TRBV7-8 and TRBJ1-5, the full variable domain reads GAGVSQSPRYKVAKRGQDVALRCDPISGHVSLFWYQQALGQGPEFLTYFQNEAQLDKSGLPSDRFFAERPEGSVSTLKIQRTQQEDSAVYLCASSDGGNQPQHFGDGTRLSIL.

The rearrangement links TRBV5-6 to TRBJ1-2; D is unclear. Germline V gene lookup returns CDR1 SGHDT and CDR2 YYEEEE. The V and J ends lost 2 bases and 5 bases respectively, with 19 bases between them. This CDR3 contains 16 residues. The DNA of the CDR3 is TGTGCCAGCAGCTTATACCCGAGTCGAGGCGTTTATGGCTACACCTTC. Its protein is CASSLYPSRGVYGYTF. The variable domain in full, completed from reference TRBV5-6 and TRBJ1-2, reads DAGVTQSPTHLIKTRGQQVTLRCSPKSGHDTVSWYQQALGQGPQFIFQYYEEEERQRGNFPDRFSGHQFPNYSSELNVNALLLGDSALYLCASSLYPSRGVYGYTFGSGTRLTVV.

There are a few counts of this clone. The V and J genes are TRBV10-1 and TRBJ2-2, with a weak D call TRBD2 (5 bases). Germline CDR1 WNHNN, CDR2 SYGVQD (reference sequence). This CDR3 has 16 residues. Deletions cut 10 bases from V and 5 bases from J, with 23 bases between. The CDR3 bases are TGCGCCACCGCTTCGGGGTCGGCATTGAGAACCGGGGAGCTGTTTTTT. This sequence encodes CATASGSALRTGELFF.

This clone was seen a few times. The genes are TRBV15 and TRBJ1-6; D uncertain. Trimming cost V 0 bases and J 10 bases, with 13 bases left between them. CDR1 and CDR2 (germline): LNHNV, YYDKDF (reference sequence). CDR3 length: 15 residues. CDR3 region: CATSRDRGFKSPLHF. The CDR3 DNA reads TGTGCCACCAGCAGAGATAGAGGATTTAAGTCACCCCTCCACTTT. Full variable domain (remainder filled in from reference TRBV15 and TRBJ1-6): DAMVIQNPRYQVTQFGKPVTLSCSQTLNHNVMYWYQQKSSQAPKLLFHYYDKDFNNEADTPDNFQSRRPNTSFCFLDIRSPGLGDTAMYLCATSRDRGFKSPLHFGNGTRLTVT.

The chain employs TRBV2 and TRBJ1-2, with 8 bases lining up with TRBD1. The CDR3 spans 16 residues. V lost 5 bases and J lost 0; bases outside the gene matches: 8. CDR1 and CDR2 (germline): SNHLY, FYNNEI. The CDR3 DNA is TGTGCCAGCAGTTTCTCCGGGACAGGTACTAACTATGGCTACACCTTC. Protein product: CASSFSGTGTNYGYTF.

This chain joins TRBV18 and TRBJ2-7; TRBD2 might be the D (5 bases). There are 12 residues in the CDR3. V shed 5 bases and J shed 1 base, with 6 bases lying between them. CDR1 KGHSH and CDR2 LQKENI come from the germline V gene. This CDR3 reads CASSSGSYEQYF. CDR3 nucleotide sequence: TGTGCCAGCTCATCGGGGTCCTACGAGCAGTACTTC.

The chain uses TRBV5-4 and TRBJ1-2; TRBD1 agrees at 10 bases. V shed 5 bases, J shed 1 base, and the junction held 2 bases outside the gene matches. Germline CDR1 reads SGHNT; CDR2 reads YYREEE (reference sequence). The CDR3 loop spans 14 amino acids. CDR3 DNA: TGTGCCAGCAGTGGACAGGGGGGTAACTATGGCTACACCTTC. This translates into CASSGQGGNYGYTF.

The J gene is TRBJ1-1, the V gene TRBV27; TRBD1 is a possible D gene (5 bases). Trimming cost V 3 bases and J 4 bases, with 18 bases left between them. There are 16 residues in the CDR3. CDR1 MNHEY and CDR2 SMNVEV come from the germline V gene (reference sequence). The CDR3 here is CASSFDRGEVFTEAFF. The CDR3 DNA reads TGTGCCAGCAGTTTTGACCGGGGGGAGGTTTTCACTGAAGCTTTCTTT.